This T cell receptor (beta chain) was found in a study of blood T cell repertoires in COVID-19. Study processing details: Amplification of reference gene primers provided the estimated nucleated cell counts. Here immunoSEQ multiplex PCR was the method, and the copy in TCRdb shows in-frame clones only, minus some. That table supplies the V and J calls and clone size; D and trimming were determined from the DNA. The sample yields some 530,000 clones, around 85% seen once. The CDR3 contains 12 residues. V lost 4 bases to trimming and J lost 11 bases, with 9 bases between them. The sequence came from a human donor in a cohort sampled during active COVID-19. V gene TRBV12-3 or TRBV12-4 combines with J gene TRBJ1-6; D gene unclear. The sequencing sample was made of peripheral blood. CDR3 amino acids: CASSSHPAPLHF. In nucleotides, the CDR3 is TGTGCCAGCAGTTCTCATCCGGCACCCCTCCACTTT.